This T cell receptor beta chain was recorded in a study of graft-versus-host responses after intestinal transplantation. Overall study context: Grafts were multivisceral, liver-intestinal, or isolated intestinal. Tacrolimus and steroids were given for about 3 years to all recipients after anti-thymocyte globulin induction. Study-wide results and limits: Researchers found GvH clones in recipient marrow, and some showed up first in ileum or blood.

The trim removed 6 bases at V and 6 bases at J, leaving 13 bases unmatched. Per the germline V gene, CDR1 is MNHEY and CDR2 is SVGAGI. The CDR3 spans 15 residues. Worth noting for this clone: Its antigen is as yet unknown.

TCRdb's copy holds only in-frame clones and misses some; the assay was immunoSEQ multiplex PCR. The sample shows 35,000 to 45,000 clones, over 85% of them seen only once. V usage is TRBV6-5 and J usage is TRBJ1-2, with 7 bases lining up with TRBD1. The specimen was PBMCs, collected approximately 100 weeks after intestinal transplantation. The clonotype comes from a human patient who received an intestinal transplant, so some T cells may come from the graft donor. CDR3 bases: TGTGCCAGCAGCCTCACGGCAGGGGGGACGGATGGCTACACCTTC. This codes for CASSLTAGGTDGYTF.